This TCR beta chain stems from a study of CD4 T cells in relation to SARS-CoV-2 and coronaviruses. Study at large: Negative control cultures got HIV-1 Nef peptides or no peptide. Notes on the study in general: Each donor contributed either pre-pandemic or post-infection samples, not both. Monoreactive clones expanded significantly more to SARS-CoV-2 than crossreactive clones did.

CD4+ T cells from unexposed donors were obtained before the COVID-19 pandemic (2011-2018). After around nine days of culture, CD4+ T cells were isolated. This CDR3 has 13 amino acids. CDR1 is MNHEY, CDR2 SMNVEV, per germline (reference sequence). V dropped 1 base and J dropped 1 base, with 4 bases sitting between them. Data came from immunoSEQ multiplex PCR; TCRdb stores just in-frame clones and leaves some out. The profile shows some 22,000 clones, under 70% of them singletons. Comment on this clone: As yet, its antigen is unknown.

The V gene is TRBV27, the J gene TRBJ1-1; D is undetermined. The sample comprised CD4+ T cells from PBMCs, cultured in vitro. This TCR derives from a human donor in good health. CDR3 in DNA: TGTGCCAGCAGTTTATACAGGAACACTGAAGCTTTCTTT. It is translated as CASSLYRNTEAFF.